Shown below are 23 T cell receptor beta chains from a single sample sequenced in a study of blood T cells in healthy people across ages. Through a sample-barcoded 5' primer and a J-beta primer mix, a second PCR was run for about 6 to 11 cycles. Using its own MiXCR run on the 5' RACE reads, TCRdb lists one record per CDR3 protein. The sample records roughly 680,000 distinct CDR3 sequences, 49% being singletons. Input material: blood. These receptors were obtained from a woman aged 60 to 75 in good health.

On this clonotype itself: At one end the junction does not follow the germline gene, possibly because of a read error. The chain joins TRBV6-2 or TRBV6-3 to TRBJ2-1, with 11 bases matching TRBD2. This CDR3 has 15 residues. Per germline, CDR1 MNHEY and CDR2 SVGEGT. The CDR3 protein is CASSDLAGGYNERFF. CDR3 in DNA: TGTGCCAGCAGTGACCTAGCGGGAGGCTACAATGAGCGGTTCTTC.

A note on this clonotype: This may be a read error, as it is one base from a much larger clone. V is TRBV9 and J is TRBJ2-1; tentative D call: TRBD2 (5 bases). CDR3 size: 14 residues. Germline V gene data show CDR1 as SGDLS and CDR2 as YYNGEE. CDR3 sequence: CACSARDSYNEQFF. The CDR3 nucleotides read TGTGCCTGCAGCGCCCGGGACTCCTACAATGAGCAGTTCTTC.

This clonotype was seen only a few times. This CDR3 reads CASSLQRGKWGYTF. CDR3 coding DNA: TGTGCCAGCAGCCTTCAGAGAGGGAAGTGGGGCTACACCTTC. The V gene is TRBV7-8, the J gene TRBJ1-2; D is unresolved. Germline V gene data show CDR1 as SGHVS and CDR2 as FQNEAQ. The CDR3 is 14 residues long. V was shortened by 5 bases and J by 8 bases, with 18 bases between the two germline ends. The full variable domain, its missing parts supplied by reference TRBV7-8 and TRBJ1-2, is GAGVSQSPRYKVAKRGQDVALRCDPISGHVSLFWYQQALGQGPEFLTYFQNEAQLDKSGLPSDRFFAERPEGSVSTLKIQRTQQEDSAVYLCASSLQRGKWGYTFGSGTRLTVV.

The chain employs TRBV29-1 and TRBJ2-5; 15 nucleotides agree with TRBD2. The length of the CDR3 is 16 residues. CDR1 and CDR2 from the germline V gene are SQVTM and ANQGSEA. V lost 5 bases, J lost 9 bases, and 13 bases stayed unmatched. The CDR3 loop reads CSVPRTSGRGAAAQYF. Written as DNA, the CDR3 is TGCAGCGTTCCGAGGACTAGCGGGAGGGGGGCCGCGGCCCAGTACTTC.

This clonotype was seen only a few times. The gene calls are TRBV20-1 and TRBJ1-3; TRBD1 aligns across 7 bases. V shed 7 bases, J shed 4 bases, and the junction held 4 bases outside the gene matches. CDR3 length: 12 amino acids. Germline assignment: CDR1 DFQATT and CDR2 SNEGSKA (reference sequence). CDR3 DNA: TGCAGTGTCGAGACAGGGGGAAACACCATATATTTT. Its translation: CSVETGGNTIYF.

This chain connects TRBV7-2 to TRBJ2-1; no definite D call. Germline CDR1 and CDR2: SGHTA and FQGNSA. Trimming cost V 5 bases and J 3 bases, with 14 bases left between them. This CDR3 is 15 amino acids long. CDR3 sequence: CASSAQTAYYNEQFF. The CDR3 nucleotides read TGTGCCAGCAGCGCGCAGACTGCGTACTACAATGAGCAGTTCTTC. Full variable domain (rest looked up from reference TRBV7-2 and TRBJ2-1): GAGVSQSPSNKVTEKGKDVELRCDPISGHTALYWYRQSLGQGLEFLIYFQGNSAPDKSGLPSDRFSAERTGGSVSTLTIQRTQQEDSAVYLCASSAQTAYYNEQFFGPGTRLTVL.

The chain carries TRBV18 and TRBJ1-1; D is ambiguous. The CDR3 contains 12 residues. V lost 4 bases, J lost 6 bases, and 9 bases lay in between. CDR1 and CDR2 (germline): KGHSH, LQKENI. The CDR3, as DNA: TGTGCCAGCTCACAGAGCTCCCCTGAAGCTTTCTTT. Amino acid sequence: CASSQSSPEAFF.

This chain connects TRBV6-1 to TRBJ2-2; perhaps TRBD2 as D (6 bases). V was cut by 6 bases and J by 0 bases, with 11 bases left in between. The CDR3 extends over 15 amino acids. Germline values: CDR1 MNHNS, CDR2 SASEGT. CDR3 protein: CASSFSGTNTGELFF. CDR3 in DNA: TGTGCCAGCAGCTTTAGCGGAACGAACACCGGGGAGCTGTTTTTT.

The chain links TRBV5-5 to TRBJ2-7; TRBD2 matches 15 bases. Germline V CDR1 and CDR2: SGHKS, YYEKEE (reference sequence). Germline trimming cut 4 bases from V and 2 bases from J; bases unmatched to any gene: 4. The CDR3 runs 16 residues. CDR3 sequence reads: CASSVGLAGGTYEQYF. The CDR3 region has the DNA TGTGCCAGCAGCGTGGGACTAGCGGGAGGAACCTACGAGCAGTACTTC.

The chain is built from TRBV10-3 and TRBJ2-1, with D possibly TRBD2 on 6 matching bases. The V and J ends lost 6 bases and 8 bases respectively, with 11 bases between them. The germline CDR1 and CDR2 sequences are ENHRY and SYGVKD. The CDR3 runs 12 residues. CDR3 sequence: CAIRGWGDEQFF. CDR3 DNA: TGTGCCATCAGGGGGTGGGGGGATGAGCAGTTCTTC.

This sequence joins TRBV28 and TRBJ1-2; D remains unclear. Trimming stripped 6 bases from V and 3 bases from J, with 14 bases between. CDR3 length equals 14 residues. CDR1 MDHEN and CDR2 SYDVKM come from the germline V gene. The DNA for the CDR3 is TGTGCCAGCAGCCCCCCCGGGCAATACTATGGCTACACCTTC. Translated, it gives CASSPPGQYYGYTF.

V usage is TRBV28 and J usage is TRBJ2-1; 11 positions agree with TRBD1. The CDR3 spans 18 residues. The germline gives CDR1 MDHEN, CDR2 SYDVKM. V was pared by 5 bases and J by 1 base, with 10 bases of the junction left unmatched. CDR3 sequence reads: CASSVGQGAGVSYNEQFF. The CDR3 DNA follows: TGTGCCAGCAGTGTCGGACAGGGGGCAGGCGTATCCTACAATGAGCAGTTCTTC.

This clonotype was seen a few times. This chain joins TRBV20-1 and TRBJ2-7; weak D call: TRBD2 (6 bases). CDR1 and CDR2 from the germline V gene are DFQATT and SNEGSKA (reference sequence). This CDR3 has 14 amino acids. V shed 1 base and J shed 7 bases, with 17 bases lying between them. The CDR3 loop is CSARAMGGRGEQYF. In nucleotides, the CDR3 is TGCAGTGCTAGAGCAATGGGGGGAAGAGGAGAGCAGTACTTC.

This clonotype was seen more than once but under ten times. The V gene is TRBV28, the J gene TRBJ2-4; D is possibly TRBD2 (6 bases). The J call is uncertain, as TRBJ2-7 better fits the DNA end. The germline CDR1 and CDR2 sequences are MDHEN and SYDVKM. CDR3 length: 14 amino acids. CDR3 nucleotide sequence: TGTGCCAGCAGTTTTGCGGCGGGATTCTACGAGCAGTACTTC. This codes for CASSFAAGFYEQYF.

In this sample, this clonotype turned up many times. The chain is built from TRBV24-1 and TRBJ2-3, with 7 nucleotides matching TRBD1. The CDR3 consists of 14 residues. V shed 9 bases and J 2 bases; nucleotides not matched to a gene: 7. The germline V gene has CDR1 KGHDR and CDR2 SFDVKD. CDR3 protein: CATGDRAPTDTQYF. The DNA for the CDR3 is TGTGCCACCGGAGACAGGGCGCCCACAGATACGCAGTATTTT.

About this clonotype: At one of its ends the junction is not consistent with the germline gene, which may arise from a read error. The V and J genes are TRBV7-3 and TRBJ2-5, with 9 bases aligning to TRBD2. Germline CDR1 reads SGHTA; CDR2 reads FQGTGA. The CDR3 is 16 residues long. This CDR3 reads CASSVTGTSSRETQYF. For the CDR3, the DNA is TGTGCCAGCAGCGTAACCGGGACTAGCTCGAGAGAGACCCAGTACTTC. Full variable domain (missing parts from reference TRBV7-3 and TRBJ2-5): GAGVSQTPSNKVTEKGKYVELRCDPISGHTALYWYRQSLGQGPEFLIYFQGTGAADDSGLPNDRFFAVRPEGSVSTLKIQRTERGDSAVYLCASSVTGTSSRETQYFGPGTRLLVL.

This clonotype appeared a few times. V usage is TRBV15 and J usage is TRBJ2-5; tentatively, D is TRBD2 (5 bases). The germline V and J ends were trimmed by 9 bases and 2 bases, with 7 bases remaining between them. This CDR3 spans 11 amino acids. CDR1 is LNHNV and CDR2 is YYDKDF in the germline V gene (reference sequence). CDR3 DNA sequence: TGTGCCACAAGGACTCAAGAGACCCAGTACTTC. Translation: CATRTQETQYF.

This clonotype was counted once. DNA for the CDR3: TGTGCCAGCAGCTTAAGCGCAGCTACAAACTATGGCTACACCTTC. This gives the protein CASSLSAATNYGYTF. The genes are TRBV7-3 and TRBJ1-2; D gene ambiguous. Per germline, CDR1 SGHTA and CDR2 FQGTGA. Trimming took 1 base from V and 2 from J, leaving 11 bases between them. This CDR3 is built from 15 residues.

The CDR3 loop reads CADGEGGSYNEQFF. The CDR3, as DNA: TGTGCCGACGGAGAGGGAGGCTCCTACAATGAGCAGTTCTTC. The chain uses TRBV7-9 and TRBJ2-1, with D possibly TRBD2 on 6 matching bases. Trimming cost V 11 bases and J 0 bases, with 14 bases left between them. CDR3 length: 14 amino acids. CDR1 SEHNR and CDR2 FQNEAQ come from the germline V gene (reference sequence).

V gene TRBV20-1 combines with J gene TRBJ2-1, with 9 bases aligning to TRBD2. This CDR3 contains 14 residues. From germline, CDR1 is DFQATT and CDR2 SNEGSKA (reference sequence). V dropped 3 bases and J dropped 4; count of bases not matched to a gene: 4. In DNA, the CDR3 is TGCAGTGCTAGTCCAGCGGGAGGTTACAATGAGCAGTTCTTC. Residues: CSASPAGGYNEQFF.

This clonotype was recorded many times. The V and J genes are TRBV29-1 and TRBJ2-5; 13 bases agree with TRBD2. Germline assignment: CDR1 SQVTM and CDR2 ANQGSEA. After removal of 4 bases from V and 3 bases from J, the junction contained 5 bases not matched to a gene. CDR3 size: 15 residues. The CDR3 region is CSVVTGTSGKETQYF. The DNA of the CDR3 is TGCAGCGTTGTCACCGGGACTAGCGGGAAAGAGACCCAGTACTTC.

The V call is TRBV5-1, the J call TRBJ2-1, with 10 bases fitting TRBD1. V lost 7 bases, J lost 9 bases, and 13 bases stayed unmatched. Germline CDR1 is SGHRS and CDR2 is YFSETQ. The CDR3 covers 15 residues. DNA of the CDR3: TGCGCCAGCTCCCTCCGGGACAGGGGAGAGGGTGAGCAGTTCTTC. Amino acid sequence: CASSLRDRGEGEQFF.

V gene TRBV21-1 combines with J gene TRBJ2-3. TRBV21-1 is listed as a pseudogene. The CDR3 is 13 residues long. CDR3: CASSKECADTQYF. DNA for the CDR3: TGTGCCAGCAGCAAAGAGTGCGCAGATACGCAGTATTTT.